These T cell receptor beta chains were read from a single sample in a study of T cell repertoires in cytomegalovirus infection. These receptors are not linked to any known antigen. TCRdb analysed the reads with MiXCR anew, one entry per CDR3 protein. Of around 110,000 distinct CDR3 sequences in the sample, about 9.4% are singletons; the top ten hold 31%. Input material: PBMCs, sequenced either directly or after in vitro stimulation (not recorded which). The receptors derive from a human donor in good health (CMV status not recorded). Some clones in this sample may be carry-over from other donors' samples. CDR3s include the opening cysteine and the closing phenylalanine or tryptophan. The D gene is left open where the match is weak. Only some rows state a clone size, as once, few, many or a class for expanded clones.

>TRBJ2-1|NA|NA|15|TRBV7-6
CASSTARSSYNEQFF
TGTGCTAGCTCAACGGCCAGAAGCTCCTACAATGAGCAGTTCTTC
>TRBJ1-6|TRBD1|few|14|TRBV12-3/TRBV12-4
CASSLRQGGSPLHF
TGTGCCAGCAGTTTAAGACAGGGGGGATCACCCCTCCACTTT
>TRBJ1-3|TRBD1|many|19|TRBV19
CASSIVSSDRGQFGNTIYF
TGTGCCAGTAGTATAGTCTCATCCGACAGGGGGCAGTTCGGAAACACCATATATTTT
>TRBJ2-5|TRBD2|few|13|TRBV10-3
CAIRERGQETQYF
TGTGCCATCAGAGAGCGGGGCCAAGAGACCCAGTACTTC
>TRBJ2-7|TRBD1|many|13|TRBV7-2
CASSFGTDYEQYF
TGTGCCAGCAGCTTCGGGACAGATTACGAGCAGTACTTC
>TRBJ2-7|TRBD1|many|17|TRBV27
CASSQRQGARYLYEQYF
TGTGCCAGCAGTCAACGACAGGGGGCGAGATACCTCTACGAGCAGTACTTC
>TRBJ2-1|NA|many|13|TRBV7-2
CASSLFTSSEQFF
TGTGCCAGCAGCTTATTTACTAGCAGTGAGCAGTTCTTC
>TRBJ2-1|NA|many|14|TRBV12-3/TRBV12-4
CASMRVLSYNEQFF
TGTGCCAGCATGAGGGTTTTGTCCTACAATGAGCAGTTCTTC
>TRBJ2-3|TRBD1|many|17|TRBV24-1
CATSDYSVTGRPDTQYF
TGTGCCACCAGTGATTACTCCGTGACAGGGCGACCAGATACGCAGTATTTT
>TRBJ2-3|NA|many|11|TRBV12-3/TRBV12-4
CASSLKYTQYF
TGTGCCAGCAGTTTAAAATATACGCAGTATTTT
>TRBJ2-3|TRBD1|NA|16|TRBV3-1
CASSQYGQVDKDTQYF
TGTGCCAGCAGCCAATATGGACAGGTTGATAAAGATACGCAGTATTTT
>TRBJ1-2|NA|many|13|TRBV7-2
CASSSGPRYGYTF
TGTGCCAGCAGCTCCGGGCCTCGCTATGGCTACACCTTC
>TRBJ1-5|TRBD1|many|16|TRBV7-8
CASSANRGHVDQPQHF
TGTGCCAGCAGCGCGAACAGGGGGCACGTAGATCAGCCCCAGCATTTT
>TRBJ2-5|TRBD2|many|16|TRBV6-9
CASSYRRTSASGTQYF
TGTGCCAGCAGTTATAGGCGGACTAGCGCCTCAGGGACCCAGTACTTC
>TRBJ2-1|NA|NA|11|TRBV24-1
CATSDLAEQFF
TGTGCCACCAGTGATTTGGCTGAGCAGTTCTTC
>TRBJ1-4|NA|NA|16|TRBV4-1
CASSQDMTTIGEKLFF
TGTGCCAGCAGCCAAGATATGACTACGATAGGAGAAAAACTGTTTTTT
>TRBJ1-1|NA|many|16|TRBV6-2/TRBV6-3
CASIWGGVSMNTEAFF
TGTGCCAGCATTTGGGGAGGAGTATCCATGAACACTGAAGCTTTCTTT
>TRBJ1-2|TRBD1|NA|15|TRBV29-1
CSVVTGTGGEYGYAF
TGCAGCGTCGTTACCGGGACAGGGGGCGAGTATGGCTACGCCTTC
>TRBJ1-2|NA|many|11|TRBV7-2
CASSLKYGYTF
TGTGCCAGCAGCTTAAAGTATGGCTACACCTTC
>TRBJ2-3|NA|many|15|TRBV4-3
CASSQDSVGTDTQYF
TGCGCCAGCAGCCAAGATAGTGTTGGCACAGATACGCAGTATTTT
>TRBJ1-5|NA|many|22|TRBV3-1
CASSQDQSGRDTYRYSNQPQHF
TGTGCCAGCAGCCAAGATCAGTCCGGCAGGGACACGTATAGATATAGCAATCAGCCCCAGCATTTT
>TRBJ2-7|NA|NA|15|TRBV6-5
CASSPGKAPSYEQYF
TGTGCCAGCAGTCCCGGGAAGGCCCCCTCCTACGAGCAGTACTTC
>TRBJ1-2|NA|many|14|TRBV11-2
CASSFDTANYGYTF
TGTGCCAGCAGCTTCGACACAGCTAACTATGGCTACACCTTC
>TRBJ2-1|NA|many|13|TRBV4-3
CASSQDVLNEQFF
TGCGCCAGCAGCCAAGATGTGCTGAATGAGCAGTTCTTC
>TRBJ1-2|NA|NA|14|TRBV5-6
CASSLLSAKPGYTF
TGTGCCAGCAGCCTTCTATCCGCGAAGCCTGGCTACACCTTC
>TRBJ2-1|TRBD2|many|15|TRBV7-8
CASSLGGVLSRREFF
TGTGCCAGCAGCTTGGGGGGGGTCCTTAGCCGGCGGGAGTTCTTC
>TRBJ1-2|NA|many|13|TRBV7-2
CASNLQGPYGYTF
TGTGCCAGCAACCTGCAGGGCCCCTATGGCTACACCTTC
>TRBJ1-2|NA|many|14|TRBV5-4
CASSYRTGSWGYTF
TGTGCCAGCAGCTACAGAACAGGGTCTTGGGGCTACACCTTC